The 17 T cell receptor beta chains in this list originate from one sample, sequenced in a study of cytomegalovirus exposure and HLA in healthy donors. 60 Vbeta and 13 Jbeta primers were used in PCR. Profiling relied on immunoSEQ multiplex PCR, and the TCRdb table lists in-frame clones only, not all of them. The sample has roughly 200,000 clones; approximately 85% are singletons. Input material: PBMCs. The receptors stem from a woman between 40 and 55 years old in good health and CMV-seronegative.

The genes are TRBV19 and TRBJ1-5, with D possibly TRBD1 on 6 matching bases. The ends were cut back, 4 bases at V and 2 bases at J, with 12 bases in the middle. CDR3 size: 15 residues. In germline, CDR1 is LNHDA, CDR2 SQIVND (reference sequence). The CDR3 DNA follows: TGTGCCAGTAGTACAGGGGCGCGGGGCAATCAGCCCCAGCATTTT. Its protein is CASSTGARGNQPQHF.

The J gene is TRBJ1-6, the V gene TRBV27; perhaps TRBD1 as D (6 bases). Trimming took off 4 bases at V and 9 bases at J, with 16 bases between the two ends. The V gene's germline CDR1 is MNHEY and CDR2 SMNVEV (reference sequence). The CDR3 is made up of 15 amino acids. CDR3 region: CASSSRGQTGSPLHF. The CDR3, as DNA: TGTGCCAGCAGTTCCAGAGGACAGACCGGTTCACCCCTCCACTTT.

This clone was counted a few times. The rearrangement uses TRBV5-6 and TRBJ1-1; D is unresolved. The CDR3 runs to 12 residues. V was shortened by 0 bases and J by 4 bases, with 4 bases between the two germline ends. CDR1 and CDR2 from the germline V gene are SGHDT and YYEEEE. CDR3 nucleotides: TGTGCCAGCAGCTTGGGTAGCACTGAAGCTTTCTTT. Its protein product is CASSLGSTEAFF.

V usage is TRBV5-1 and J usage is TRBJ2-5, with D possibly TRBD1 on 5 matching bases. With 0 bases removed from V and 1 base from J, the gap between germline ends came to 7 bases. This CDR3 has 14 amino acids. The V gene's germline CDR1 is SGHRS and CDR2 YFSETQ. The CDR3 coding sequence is TGCGCCAGCAGCTTGGGACAGATCCAAGAGACCCAGTACTTC. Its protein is CASSLGQIQETQYF. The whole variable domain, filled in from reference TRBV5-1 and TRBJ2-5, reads KAGVTQTPRYLIKTRGQQVTLSCSPISGHRSVSWYQQTPGQGLQFLFEYFSETQRNKGNFPGRFSGRQFSNSRSEMNVSTLELGDSALYLCASSLGQIQETQYFGPGTRLLVL.

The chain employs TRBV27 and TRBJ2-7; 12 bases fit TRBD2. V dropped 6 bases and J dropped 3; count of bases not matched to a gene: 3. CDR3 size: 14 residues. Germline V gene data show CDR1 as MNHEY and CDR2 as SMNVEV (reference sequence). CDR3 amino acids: CASSMTSGSYEQYF. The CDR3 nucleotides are TGTGCCAGCAGCATGACTAGCGGGAGCTACGAGCAGTACTTC.

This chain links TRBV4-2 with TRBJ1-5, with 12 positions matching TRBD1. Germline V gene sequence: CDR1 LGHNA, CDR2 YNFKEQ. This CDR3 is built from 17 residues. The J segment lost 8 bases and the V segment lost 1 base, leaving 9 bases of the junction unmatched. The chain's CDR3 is CASSQGGPGQGAEPQHF. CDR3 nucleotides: TGTGCCAGCAGCCAAGGTGGACCGGGACAGGGGGCGGAGCCCCAGCATTTT.

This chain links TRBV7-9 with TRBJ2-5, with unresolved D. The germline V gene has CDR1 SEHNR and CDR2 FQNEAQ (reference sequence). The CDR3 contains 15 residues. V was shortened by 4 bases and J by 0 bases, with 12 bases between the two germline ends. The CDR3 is CASSYPIGYQETQYF. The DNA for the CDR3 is TGTGCCAGCAGCTACCCAATCGGGTACCAAGAGACCCAGTACTTC.

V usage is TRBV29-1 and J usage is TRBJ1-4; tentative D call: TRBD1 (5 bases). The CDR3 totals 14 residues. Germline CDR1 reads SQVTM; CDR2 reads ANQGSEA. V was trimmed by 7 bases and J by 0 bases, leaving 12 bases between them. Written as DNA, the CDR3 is TGCAGCGGGACGGGGGATGCAACTAATGAAAAACTGTTTTTT. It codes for CSGTGDATNEKLFF.

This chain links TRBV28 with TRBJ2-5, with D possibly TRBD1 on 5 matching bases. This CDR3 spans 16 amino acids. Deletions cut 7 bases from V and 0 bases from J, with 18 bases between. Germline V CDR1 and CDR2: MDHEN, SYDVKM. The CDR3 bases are TGTGCCAGCAAGCCCGCATTGGGGCAGAACCAAGAGACCCAGTACTTC. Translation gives CASKPALGQNQETQYF.

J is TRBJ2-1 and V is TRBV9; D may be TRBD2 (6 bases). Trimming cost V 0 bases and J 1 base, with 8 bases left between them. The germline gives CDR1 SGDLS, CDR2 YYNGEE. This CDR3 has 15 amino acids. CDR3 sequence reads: CASSVGGTSYNEQFF. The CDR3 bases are TGTGCCAGCAGCGTAGGAGGGACTTCCTACAATGAGCAGTTCTTC.

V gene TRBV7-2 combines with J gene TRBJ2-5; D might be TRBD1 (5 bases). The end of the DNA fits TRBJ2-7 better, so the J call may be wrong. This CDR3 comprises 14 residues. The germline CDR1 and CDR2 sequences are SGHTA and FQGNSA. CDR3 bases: TGTGCCAGCAGGCCACACAGGAATGCCTACGAGCAGTACTTC. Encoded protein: CASRPHRNAYEQYF.

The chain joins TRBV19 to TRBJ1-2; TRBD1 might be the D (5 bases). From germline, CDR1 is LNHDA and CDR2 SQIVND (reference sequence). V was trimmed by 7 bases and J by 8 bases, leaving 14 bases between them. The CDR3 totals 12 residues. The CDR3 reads CASTHTGYGYTF. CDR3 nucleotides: TGTGCCAGTACCCACACAGGTTACGGCTACACCTTC.

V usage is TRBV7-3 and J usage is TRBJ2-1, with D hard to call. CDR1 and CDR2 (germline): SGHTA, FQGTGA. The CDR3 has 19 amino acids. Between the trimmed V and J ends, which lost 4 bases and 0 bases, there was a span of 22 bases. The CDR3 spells CASSYSSIHPNSSYNEQFF. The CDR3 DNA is TGTGCCAGCAGCTACTCCAGCATCCACCCCAACAGCTCCTACAATGAGCAGTTCTTC.

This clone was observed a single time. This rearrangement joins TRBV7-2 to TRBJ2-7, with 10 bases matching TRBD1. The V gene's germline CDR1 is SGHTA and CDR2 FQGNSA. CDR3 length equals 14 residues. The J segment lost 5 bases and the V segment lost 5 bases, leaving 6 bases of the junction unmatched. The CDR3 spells CASSTRDRGNEQYF. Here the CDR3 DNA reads TGTGCCAGCAGCACCCGGGACAGGGGCAACGAGCAGTACTTC.

CDR3 nucleotides: TGTGCCAGCAGTCCGAGCTCCTACGAGCAGTACTTC. Protein: CASSPSSYEQYF. This sequence joins TRBV6-1 and TRBJ2-7; D unresolved. V lost 5 bases and J 0 bases, leaving 5 bases between the germline ends. Germline values: CDR1 MNHNS, CDR2 SASEGT. The length of the CDR3 is 12 residues.

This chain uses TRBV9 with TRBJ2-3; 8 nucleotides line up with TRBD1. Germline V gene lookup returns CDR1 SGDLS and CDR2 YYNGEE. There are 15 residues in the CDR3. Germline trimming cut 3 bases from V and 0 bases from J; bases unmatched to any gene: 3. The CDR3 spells CASSDGTGSTDTQYF. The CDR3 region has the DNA TGTGCCAGCAGCGACGGGACAGGAAGCACAGATACGCAGTATTTT.

CDR3 in amino acids: CASSQGGTGGNEQFF. The CDR3 coding sequence is TGCGCCAGCAGCCAAGGGGGGACAGGGGGCAATGAGCAGTTCTTC. The gene calls are TRBV4-1 and TRBJ2-1, with TRBD1 identical over 11 bases. Germline V CDR1 and CDR2: MGHRA, YSYEKL. V shed 1 base and J 6 bases; nucleotides not matched to a gene: 2. The CDR3 has 15 residues.